This record covers a single T cell receptor (beta chain). Its antigen is still unknown. There are no base qualities to consult, and no much larger clone falls within one base. The data derive from a study of vaccination effects on CD4 cells after COVID-19 (dated by TCRdb to between 2021 and 2022). With respect to the entire study: To identify antigen-specific CD4+ T cell clonotypes by their expansion, the ViraFEST assay first stimulated PBMC with viral peptide pools and then applied TCR sequencing. Post-vaccine samples across the study were collected a median of 72 days after the second dose, with a range of 14 to 241. Each well held over 1.5 million PBMC cultured in IMDM containing roughly 5% human AB serum, roughly 10 IU/ml IL-2 and gentamicin, along with about 9.5 ug/ml peptides. SARS-CoV-2 spike-specific CD4+ TCR repertoires were compared before and after mRNA vaccination in COVID-19 convalescent patients and in infection-naive vaccine recipients. Altogether, roughly 10 COVID-19 convalescent patients and a handful of SARS-CoV-2-naive healthy vaccine recipients made up the full study. Cultures from other donors in the study were sequenced with the Oncomine TCR Beta short-read assay on an Illumina iSeq 100. What the authors observed across the whole study: At late post-vaccination timepoints, both infection-induced and vaccine-induced clones showed marked clonal contraction, consistent with waning T cell responses. In healthy vaccine recipients, vaccine-induced clones were almost all SARS-CoV-2 mono-reactive, with only 1 of 255 cross-reactive with common cold coronaviruses. Limitations of the study were the small number of convalescent patients and the absence of early post-infection timepoints.

Libraries were prepared through the immunoSEQ multiplex PCR assay. DNA from the cultured, isolated CD4+ T cells was subjected to TCR beta CDR3 sequencing. The authors processed their data as follows. The analysis removed non-productive TCR sequences, trimmed reads to the CDR3 region, and retained only CDR3s that were 7 or more amino acids long. The MANAFEST web app was used to pick out antigen-specific clonotypes by comparing their expansion in peptide wells with that in reference cultures. For clones to be considered positive, expansion at FDR<0.05 versus reference and all other wells, an odds ratio above 5, and a frequency above 0.1% in two replicate wells were required. A clonotype was called cross-reactive if it was significantly expanded both in SARS-CoV-2 spike wells and in at least one common cold coronavirus spike condition. Using the stringdist R package, CDR3 similarity was measured by Levenshtein distance, and unrooted trees were constructed with ape in R 3.6.1. In its TCRdb copy, this immuneACCESS table keeps in-frame sequences only and misses some clones. Where compared with another copy, unresolved V genes explain less than half of these, and the others have no known cause. D and trimming were read from the DNA, whereas the V and J calls and clone size are those reported in that table. The sample table lists some 40,000 clones, about two thirds of them with a count of one. Together, the top ten hold about 7.7% of the sample.

After less than 13 days of culture, CD4+ T cells were isolated with the EasySep CD4+ T cell isolation kit. Participants received two doses of either the BNT162b2 or the mRNA-1273 mRNA SARS-CoV-2 vaccine. The absence of prior SARS-CoV-2 infection in healthy vaccine recipients was confirmed by negative nucleocapsid antibodies before and after vaccination. On days 3 and 7, half of the culture medium was replaced with fresh IL-2-containing medium. Unless noted otherwise, every peptide stimulation condition was cultured in triplicate wells. PBMC were separated from whole blood using Ficoll-Paque Plus gradient centrifugation and were then either cryopreserved at -140C or used fresh. The QIAamp micro DNA kit was used to extract genomic DNA from the cultured CD4+ T cells. V is cut by 2 bases and J by 0 bases, and the space between the germline ends is 6 bases. The CDR3 goes from the cysteine to the phenylalanine over 15 residues. Of the read, only the CDR3 DNA is kept; its 45 bases are in frame from base 1. According to the germline V gene, CDR1 reads SGHDT and CDR2 reads YYEEEE.

The TCR was taken from a human donor who received a COVID-19 vaccine. This material consisted of CD4+ T cells from PBMCs cultured without peptide, taken after COVID-19 vaccination. The sequence joins TRBV5-6 to TRBJ2-6; too little of a D gene remains to name it. The sequence in DNA is TGTGCCAGCAGCTTACAAGGCTCTGGGGCCAACGTCCTGACTTTC. Translated, it gives CASSLQGSGANVLTF.